Below, one T cell receptor beta chain is given with its context. Its antigen is not known. Germline trimming cut 6 bases from V and 7 bases from J; bases unmatched to any gene: 5. CDR3 length equals 13 residues. Germline V CDR1 and CDR2: WNHNN, SYGVQD (reference sequence). The data belong to a study of T cell responses to AZD1222 COVID-19 vaccine. Findings of the study overall: Samples come after the peak T cell response, not at day 14.

Assay: immunoSEQ multiplex PCR; the TCRdb copy retains only in-frame clones and omits some. Of over 95,000 clones listed, about 91% are singletons. The receptor was isolated from an adult who received the AZD1222 COVID-19 vaccine. Sequences were derived from peripheral blood, sampled 28 days after the second AZD1222 dose. The genes are TRBV10-1 and TRBJ1-5; 8 bases are shared with TRBD1. CDR3 in DNA: TGCGCCAGCAGGAGCAGGGGGCCACAGCCCCAGCATTTT. This encodes CASRSRGPQPQHF.